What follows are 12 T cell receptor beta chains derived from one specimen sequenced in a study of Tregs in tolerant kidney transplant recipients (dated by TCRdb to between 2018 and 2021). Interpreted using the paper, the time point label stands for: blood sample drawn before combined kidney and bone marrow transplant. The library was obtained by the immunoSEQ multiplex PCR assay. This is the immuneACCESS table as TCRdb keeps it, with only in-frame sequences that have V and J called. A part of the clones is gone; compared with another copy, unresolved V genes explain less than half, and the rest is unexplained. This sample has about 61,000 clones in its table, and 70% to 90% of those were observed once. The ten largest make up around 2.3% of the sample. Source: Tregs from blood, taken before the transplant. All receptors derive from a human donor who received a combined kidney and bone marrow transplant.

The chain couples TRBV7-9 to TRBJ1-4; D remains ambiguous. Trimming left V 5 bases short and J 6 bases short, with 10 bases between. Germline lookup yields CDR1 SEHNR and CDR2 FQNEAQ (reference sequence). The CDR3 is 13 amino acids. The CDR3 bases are TGTGCCAGCAGCCCCCCTGGGGATGAAAAACTGTTTTTT. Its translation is CASSPPGDEKLFF.

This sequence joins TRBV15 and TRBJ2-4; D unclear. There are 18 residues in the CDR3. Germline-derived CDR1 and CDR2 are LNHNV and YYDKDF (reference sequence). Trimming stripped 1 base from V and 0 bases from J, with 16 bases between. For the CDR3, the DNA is TGTGCCACCAGCAGAGCCGGGCTCAGCGATCTAGCCAAAAACATTCAGTACTTC. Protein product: CATSRAGLSDLAKNIQYF. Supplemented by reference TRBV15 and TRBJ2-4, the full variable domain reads DAMVIQNPRYQVTQFGKPVTLSCSQTLNHNVMYWYQQKSSQAPKLLFHYYDKDFNNEADTPDNFQSRRPNTSFCFLDIRSPGLGDTAMYLCATSRAGLSDLAKNIQYFGAGTRLSVL.

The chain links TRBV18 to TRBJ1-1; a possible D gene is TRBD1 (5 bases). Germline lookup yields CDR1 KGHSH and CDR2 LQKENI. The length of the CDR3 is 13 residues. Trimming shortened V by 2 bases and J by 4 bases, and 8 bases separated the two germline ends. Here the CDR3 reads CASSPDQGTEAFF. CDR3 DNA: TGTGCCAGCTCACCAGACCAGGGCACTGAAGCTTTCTTT.

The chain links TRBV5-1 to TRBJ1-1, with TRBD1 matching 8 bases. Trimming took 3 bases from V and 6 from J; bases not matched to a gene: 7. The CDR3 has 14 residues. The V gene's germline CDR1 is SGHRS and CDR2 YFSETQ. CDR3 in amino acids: CASSSGQGGAEAFF. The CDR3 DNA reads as TGCGCCAGCAGCTCCGGACAGGGAGGCGCTGAAGCTTTCTTT.

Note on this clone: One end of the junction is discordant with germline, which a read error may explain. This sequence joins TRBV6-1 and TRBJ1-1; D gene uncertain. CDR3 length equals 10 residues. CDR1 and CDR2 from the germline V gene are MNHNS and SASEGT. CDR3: CASSEGTAHW. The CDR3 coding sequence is TGTGCCAGCAGCGAAGGCACAGCCCATTGG.

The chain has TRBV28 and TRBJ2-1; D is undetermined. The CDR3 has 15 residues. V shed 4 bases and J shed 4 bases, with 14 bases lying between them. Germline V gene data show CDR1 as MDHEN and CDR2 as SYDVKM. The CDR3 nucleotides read TGTGCCAGCAGTTGGCTACCTTCGCATTACAATGAGCAGTTCTTC. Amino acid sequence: CASSWLPSHYNEQFF.

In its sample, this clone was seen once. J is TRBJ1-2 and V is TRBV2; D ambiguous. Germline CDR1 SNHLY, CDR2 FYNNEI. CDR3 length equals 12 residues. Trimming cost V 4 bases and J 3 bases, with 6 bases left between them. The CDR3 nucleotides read TGTGCCAGCAGTGGAGACTACTATGGCTACACCTTC. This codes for CASSGDYYGYTF.

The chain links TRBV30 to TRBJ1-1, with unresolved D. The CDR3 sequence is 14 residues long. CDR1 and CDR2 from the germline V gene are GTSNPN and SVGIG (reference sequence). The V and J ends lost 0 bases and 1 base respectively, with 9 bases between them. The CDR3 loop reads CAWSVRLQNTEAFF. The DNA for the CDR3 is TGTGCCTGGAGTGTAAGACTTCAGAACACTGAAGCTTTCTTT.

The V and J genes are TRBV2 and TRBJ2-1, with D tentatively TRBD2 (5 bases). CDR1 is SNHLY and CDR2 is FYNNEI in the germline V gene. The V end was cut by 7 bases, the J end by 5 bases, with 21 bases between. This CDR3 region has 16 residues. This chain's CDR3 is CASTRLNPIQNNEQFF. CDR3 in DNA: TGTGCCAGCACGAGACTAAACCCGATCCAAAACAATGAGCAGTTCTTC.

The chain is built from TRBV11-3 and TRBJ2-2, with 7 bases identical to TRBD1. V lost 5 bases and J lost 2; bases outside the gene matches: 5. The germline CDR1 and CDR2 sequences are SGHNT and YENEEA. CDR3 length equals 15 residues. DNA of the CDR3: TGTGCCAGCAGCCGAAGGGGGCATAACACCGGGGAGCTGTTTTTT. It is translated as CASSRRGHNTGELFF. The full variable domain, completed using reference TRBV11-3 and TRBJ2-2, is EAGVVQSPRYKIIEKKQPVAFWCNPISGHNTLYWYLQNLGQGPELLIRYENEEAVDDSQLPKDRFSAERLKGVDSTLKIQPAELGDSAVYLCASSRRGHNTGELFFGEGSRLTVL.

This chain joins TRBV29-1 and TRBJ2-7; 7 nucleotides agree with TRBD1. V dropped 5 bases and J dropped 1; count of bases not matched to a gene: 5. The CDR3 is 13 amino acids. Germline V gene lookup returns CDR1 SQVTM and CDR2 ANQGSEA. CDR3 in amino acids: CSVNRGHSYEQYF. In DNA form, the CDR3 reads TGCAGCGTTAACAGGGGTCATTCCTACGAGCAGTACTTC.

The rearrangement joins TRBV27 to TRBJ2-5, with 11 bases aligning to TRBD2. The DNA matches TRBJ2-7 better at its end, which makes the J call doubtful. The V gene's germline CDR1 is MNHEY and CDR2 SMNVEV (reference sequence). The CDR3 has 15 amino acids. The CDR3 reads CASSPGTSGSYEQYF. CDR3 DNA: TGTGCCAGCAGTCCGGGGACTAGCGGCTCCTACGAGCAGTACTTC.